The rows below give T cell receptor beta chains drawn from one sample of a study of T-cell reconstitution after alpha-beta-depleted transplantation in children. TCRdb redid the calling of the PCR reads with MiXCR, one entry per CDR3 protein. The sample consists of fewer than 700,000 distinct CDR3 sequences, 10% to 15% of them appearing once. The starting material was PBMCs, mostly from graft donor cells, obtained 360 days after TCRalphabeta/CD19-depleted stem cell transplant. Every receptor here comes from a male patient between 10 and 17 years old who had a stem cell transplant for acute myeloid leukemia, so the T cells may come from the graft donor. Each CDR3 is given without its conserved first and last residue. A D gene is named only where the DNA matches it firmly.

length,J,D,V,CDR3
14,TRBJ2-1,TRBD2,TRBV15,ATSRNAGTSGREQF
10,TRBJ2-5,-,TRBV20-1,SAIWLEETQY
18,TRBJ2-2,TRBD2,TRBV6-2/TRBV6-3,ASSYTTVIAGGANTGELF
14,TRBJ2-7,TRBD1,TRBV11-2,ASSSIYSRGPYEQY
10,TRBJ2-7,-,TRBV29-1,SVEDSPYEQY
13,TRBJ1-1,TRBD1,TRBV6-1,ASREDRRLNTEAF
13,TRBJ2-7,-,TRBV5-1,ASSLTPGLAYEQY
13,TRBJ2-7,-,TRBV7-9,ASSLEGQVTYEQY
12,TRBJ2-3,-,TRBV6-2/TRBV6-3,ASSYRAGRDTQY
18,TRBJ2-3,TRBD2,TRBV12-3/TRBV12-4,ASSLLFGDSGRASTDTQY
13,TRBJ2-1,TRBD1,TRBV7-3,ASSLDRGNYNEQF
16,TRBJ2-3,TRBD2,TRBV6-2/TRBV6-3,ASSPHVGLAGGRDTQY
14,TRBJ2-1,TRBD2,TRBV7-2,ASRLLRLAGGDEQF
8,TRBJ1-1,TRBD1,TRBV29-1,SAGGTEAF
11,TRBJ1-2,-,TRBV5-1,ASSLRGGKGYT
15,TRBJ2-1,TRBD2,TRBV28,ASSPRGLAGPRNEQF
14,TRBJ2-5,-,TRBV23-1,ASSQLRKDLRETQY
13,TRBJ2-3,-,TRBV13,ASSLEGREWDTQY
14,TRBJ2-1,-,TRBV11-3,ASSRSPGHSYNEQF
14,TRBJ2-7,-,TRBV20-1,SARAAGKVFIHEQY
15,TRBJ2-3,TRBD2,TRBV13,ASSSPLAGEVGDTQY
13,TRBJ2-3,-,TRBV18,ASSLPPFRTDTQY
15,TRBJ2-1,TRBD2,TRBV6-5,ASKHPGLAGESGEQF
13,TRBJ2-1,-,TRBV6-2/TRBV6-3,ASTRPGPDYNEQF
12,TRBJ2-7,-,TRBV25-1,ASSELVSSYEQY
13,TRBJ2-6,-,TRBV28,ASSLFHSGANVLT
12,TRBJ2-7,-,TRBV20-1,SARMTDPFYEQY
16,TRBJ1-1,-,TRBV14,ASSPVGRGLLMNTEAF
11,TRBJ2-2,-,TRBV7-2,ASSPGVARELF
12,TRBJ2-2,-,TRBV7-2,ASSQTSQDGELF
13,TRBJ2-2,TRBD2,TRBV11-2,ASSLSGRAGGELF
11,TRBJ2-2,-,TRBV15,ATSIDGAGELF
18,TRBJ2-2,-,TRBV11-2,ASSLVVGRLGGWNTGELF
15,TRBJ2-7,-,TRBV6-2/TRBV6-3,ATVVGANSFSSYEQY
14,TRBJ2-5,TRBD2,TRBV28,ASSPLTSGKGETQY
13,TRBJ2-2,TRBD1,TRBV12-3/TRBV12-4,ASSLRGQGTGELF
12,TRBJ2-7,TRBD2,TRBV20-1,SARGRLALREQY
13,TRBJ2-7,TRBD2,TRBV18,ASSPRLAGYSEQY
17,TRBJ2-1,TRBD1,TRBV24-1,ATSDGGTGRKGLGNEQF
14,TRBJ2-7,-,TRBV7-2,ASSLLLWGGPYEQY
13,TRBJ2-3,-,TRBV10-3,AISEEGGSTDTQY
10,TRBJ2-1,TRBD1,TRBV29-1,SAIQGDNEQF
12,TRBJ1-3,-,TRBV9,ASSVALSGNTIY
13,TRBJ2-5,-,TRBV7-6,ASSYGLLSGETQY
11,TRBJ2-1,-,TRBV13,ASSLAPQGEQF
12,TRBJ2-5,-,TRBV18,ASSPGDRFETQY
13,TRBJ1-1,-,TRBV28,ASSPHPLRNTEAF
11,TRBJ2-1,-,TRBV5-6,ASILLSSNEQF
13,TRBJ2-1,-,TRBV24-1,ATSDLTHLGNEQF
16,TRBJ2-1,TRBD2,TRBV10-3,AISEGSGLADTYNEQF